These 30 T cell receptor beta chains were all obtained from the same sample, sequenced in a study of radiotherapy plus CTLA-4 blockade in lung cancer. Clones were read by immunoSEQ multiplex PCR, and TCRdb kept only the in-frame ones, dropping some. The table has 40,000 to 60,000 clones, 80% to 90% seen once; the top ten hold around a sixth. Sequences were derived from peripheral blood, sampled from a patient treated with radiotherapy plus ipilimumab. These receptors originate from a human donor with non-small cell lung cancer that progressed on radiotherapy plus ipilimumab. Some clones in this sample may be carry-over from other donors' samples.

V and J are TRBV7-9 and TRBJ2-1, with 8 positions matching TRBD2. Germline V gene lookup returns CDR1 SEHNR and CDR2 FQNEAQ (reference sequence). Losses at the gene ends were 4 bases for V and 3 bases for J; bases not matched to a gene: 8. The CDR3 runs to 16 residues. The CDR3 sequence: CASSSSTSGFYNEQFF. The CDR3 nucleotides are TGTGCCAGCAGCTCTTCCACTAGCGGATTCTACAATGAGCAGTTCTTC.

The V gene is TRBV27, the J gene TRBJ1-5; TRBD1 agrees at 9 bases. Germline values: CDR1 MNHEY, CDR2 SMNVEV (reference sequence). V shed 5 bases, J shed 6 bases, and the junction held 11 bases outside the gene matches. CDR3 size: 16 residues. The DNA for the CDR3 is TGTGCCAGCAGTACCGGGACAGGGAGAGTAGGTCAGCCCCAGCATTTT. It encodes CASSTGTGRVGQPQHF.

This chain uses TRBV30 with TRBJ2-2; 7 positions match TRBD2. This CDR3 is built from 15 residues. J was trimmed by 7 bases and V by 1 base; bases with no gene match: 9. CDR1 and CDR2 (germline): GTSNPN, SVGIG (reference sequence). The CDR3 spells CAWSDLAATRGELFF. CDR3 DNA sequence: TGTGCCTGGAGTGATCTAGCGGCTACACGCGGGGAGCTGTTTTTT.

Points on this clone: Other DNA sequences in this sample translate to the same CDR3. The J gene is TRBJ2-1, the V gene TRBV10-3, with TRBD2 identical over 13 bases. V trimming: 5 bases; J trimming: 6 bases; junction bases outside the gene matches: 4. CDR3 size: 15 residues. Germline V gene sequence: CDR1 ENHRY, CDR2 SYGVKD. The CDR3 coding sequence is TGTGCCATCAGTCCGACTAGCGGGGGGTTCAATGAGCAGTTCTTC. It encodes CAISPTSGGFNEQFF.

V and J are TRBV7-2 and TRBJ2-3; 13 bases align to TRBD2. Per germline, CDR1 SGHTA and CDR2 FQGNSA. The CDR3 sequence is 17 residues long. V lost 4 bases and J lost 1; bases outside the gene matches: 5. The CDR3 sequence: CASSSTSGRSRTDTQYF. The CDR3 DNA reads as TGTGCCAGCAGCTCGACTAGCGGGAGGTCGCGCACAGATACGCAGTATTTT.

This clone appeared once. J is TRBJ1-4 and V is TRBV4-3, with a possible D match to TRBD1 (6 bases). Germline V gene data show CDR1 as LGHNA and CDR2 as YSLEER. V lost 1 base and J 3 bases, leaving 21 bases between the germline ends. The CDR3 length is 19 residues. This CDR3 is CASSQGIGAEDRANEKLFF. The CDR3 nucleotides are TGCGCCAGCAGCCAAGGGATTGGGGCCGAGGACAGAGCTAATGAAAAACTGTTTTTT.

This clone was counted a single time. V gene TRBV7-2 combines with J gene TRBJ2-7; 14 nucleotides match TRBD2. The length of the CDR3 is 16 residues. CDR1 SGHTA and CDR2 FQGNSA come from the germline V gene. V gave up 5 bases and J gave up 6 bases; unmatched junction bases: 9. The CDR3 loop is CASSIRLAGGTGEQYF. CDR3 DNA sequence: TGTGCCAGCAGCATACGACTAGCGGGAGGGACGGGCGAGCAGTACTTC. The variable domain in full, with the rest retrieved from reference TRBV7-2 and TRBJ2-7, is GAGVSQSPSNKVTEKGKDVELRCDPISGHTALYWYRQSLGQGLEFLIYFQGNSAPDKSGLPSDRFSAERTGGSVSTLTIQRTQQEDSAVYLCASSIRLAGGTGEQYFGPGTRLTVT.

The gene calls are TRBV5-1 and TRBJ1-1; 11 positions match TRBD1. CDR1 is SGHRS and CDR2 is YFSETQ in the germline V gene. The trim removed 5 bases at V and 8 bases at J, leaving 8 bases unmatched. This CDR3 contains 14 residues. This CDR3 is CASRAGTGGFEAFF. For the CDR3, the DNA is TGCGCCAGCAGAGCCGGGACAGGGGGATTCGAAGCTTTCTTT.

The chain joins TRBV7-7 to TRBJ2-5; 14 bases are a match to TRBD2. Germline-derived CDR1 and CDR2 are SSHAT and FNYEAQ (reference sequence). Unmatched junction bases numbered 3, after V lost 5 bases and J lost 4 bases. The CDR3 loop spans 15 amino acids. The CDR3, as DNA: TGTGCCAGCAGCCACGGACTAGCGGGAGGAGAGACCCAGTACTTC. This gives the protein CASSHGLAGGETQYF.

The rearrangement joins TRBV5-1 to TRBJ2-1; TRBD2 matches at 8 bases. CDR1 SGHRS and CDR2 YFSETQ come from the germline V gene. The V gene end was trimmed by 4 bases and the J gene end by 6 bases; junction bases not matched to a gene: 15. The CDR3 length is 17 residues. The CDR3 loop is CASSVALTSRGGNEQFF. The CDR3 nucleotides are TGCGCCAGCAGCGTTGCTCTAACTAGCCGGGGGGGCAATGAGCAGTTCTTC.

The rearrangement uses TRBV15 and TRBJ2-7; D perhaps matches TRBD2 (6 bases). The CDR3 length is 15 residues. The V gene's germline CDR1 is LNHNV and CDR2 YYDKDF (reference sequence). V lost 1 base, J lost 4 bases, and 14 bases lay in between. The CDR3 sequence is CATSRGGSGLYEQYF. CDR3 DNA sequence: TGTGCCACCAGCAGAGGGGGTAGCGGCCTTTACGAGCAGTACTTC.

V is TRBV19 and J is TRBJ2-5; perhaps TRBD1 as D (5 bases). The J call may be in error: the DNA end matches TRBJ2-7 better. This CDR3 comprises 14 residues. CDR1 is LNHDA, CDR2 SQIVND, per germline (reference sequence). The CDR3 region has the DNA TGTGCCAGTAGTCTAAGGGGCAGGGCAAACGAGCAGTACTTC. It yields the protein CASSLRGRANEQYF.

V and J are TRBV21-1 and TRBJ2-7; no DNA check was done on the table's D call, TRBD2. TRBV21-1 counts as a pseudogene. The CDR3 totals 17 residues. The CDR3 nucleotides are TGTGCCAGCAGCAAAGCGCTAGAGGAGCCGACCATCAACGAGCAGTACTTC. It translates to CASSKALEEPTINEQYF.

The chain recombines TRBV9 with TRBJ2-1; 8 nucleotides match TRBD2. The germline V gene encodes CDR1 SGDLS and CDR2 YYNGEE. CDR3 length: 16 amino acids. V shed 0 bases, J shed 5 bases, and the junction held 7 bases outside the gene matches. For the CDR3, the DNA is TGTGCCAGCAGCGTAGAGGGAGCGGGAGTCCACAATGAGCAGTTCTTC. This encodes CASSVEGAGVHNEQFF.

This rearrangement joins TRBV2 to TRBJ2-2; 10 bases align to TRBD2. The junction had 6 bases not matched to a gene; V was cut back by 2 bases and J by 6 bases. The CDR3 sequence is 16 residues long. CDR1 and CDR2 from the germline V gene are SNHLY and FYNNEI. CDR3 DNA: TGTGCCAGCAGTGAAACTTCCCTAGCGGGAGCCGGGGAGCTGTTTTTT. Protein: CASSETSLAGAGELFF.

V and J are TRBV4-3 and TRBJ2-6; no clear D. This CDR3 spans 15 amino acids. V gave up 5 bases and J gave up 2 bases, with 10 bases separating them. Per the germline V gene, CDR1 is LGHNA and CDR2 is YSLEER. CDR3 residues: CASSYELTGANVLTF. The CDR3 DNA reads as TGCGCCAGCAGCTACGAACTGACTGGGGCCAACGTCCTGACTTTC.

V gene TRBV5-6 combines with J gene TRBJ1-1; TRBD1 might be the D (6 bases). The CDR3 is 14 residues long. V lost 3 bases and J 4 bases, leaving 13 bases between the germline ends. The germline V gene encodes CDR1 SGHDT and CDR2 YYEEEE. CDR3 in DNA: TGTGCCAGCAGCTCCTGGGCAGGGGTCACTGAAGCTTTCTTT. Its protein product is CASSSWAGVTEAFF.

J is TRBJ1-6 and V is TRBV18; D not certain. The length of the CDR3 is 13 residues. Germline CDR1 is KGHSH and CDR2 is LQKENI. V lost 3 bases and J lost 9, with 9 bases in between. The CDR3 here is CASSPQHRSPLHF. As DNA, the CDR3 is TGTGCCAGCTCACCCCAACATCGTTCACCCCTCCACTTT.

The chain is built from TRBV5-6 and TRBJ2-1, with 10 bases fitting TRBD2. In germline, CDR1 is SGHDT, CDR2 YYEEEE. The CDR3 is 15 amino acids. With 4 bases clipped from V and 7 bases from J, the junction kept 8 bases outside the gene matches. The CDR3: CASSAGTSDSNEQFF. The CDR3 DNA sequence: TGTGCCAGCAGCGCCGGGACTAGCGATTCTAATGAGCAGTTCTTC.

The V and J genes are TRBV9 and TRBJ2-5, with 10 bases that match TRBD2. Trimming removed 3 bases from V and 6 bases from J; junction bases left unmatched: 8. There are 15 residues in the CDR3. Germline CDR1 and CDR2: SGDLS and YYNGEE. The CDR3 region is CASSAGSGRGQTQYF. For the CDR3, the DNA is TGTGCCAGCAGCGCCGGGAGCGGGAGGGGACAGACCCAGTACTTC.

This clone has more than one count but fewer than ten. The J gene is TRBJ1-1, the V gene TRBV5-4; perhaps TRBD1 as D (6 bases). Looked up from germline, CDR1 is SGHNT and CDR2 is YYREEE (reference sequence). The V end lost 0 bases, the J end lost 4 bases, and 10 bases lay between the germline ends. The CDR3 runs 14 residues. CDR3 sequence (DNA): TGTGCCAGCAGCTTGGGCGGGGGGGCCACTGAAGCTTTCTTT. It specifies CASSLGGGATEAFF. Drawing the rest from reference TRBV5-4 and TRBJ1-1, the complete variable domain is ETGVTQSPTHLIKTRGQQVTLRCSSQSGHNTVSWYQQALGQGPQFIFQYYREEENGRGNFPPRFSGLQFPNYSSELNVNALELDDSALYLCASSLGGGATEAFFGQGTRLTVV.

CDR3 nucleotides: TGCGCCAGCAGTGACAGGGGTGGAAACACCATATATTTT. Translating it yields CASSDRGGNTIYF. This chain uses TRBV5-1 with TRBJ1-3, with 8 bases fitting TRBD1. V was pared by 5 bases and J by 3 bases, with 1 base of the junction left unmatched. This CDR3 contains 13 residues. CDR1 is SGHRS and CDR2 is YFSETQ in the germline V gene.

The chain combines TRBV21-1 with TRBJ1-1. TRBV21-1 is assigned pseudogene status. CDR3 size: 14 residues. CDR3 sequence reads: CASTSRDWDTEAFF. CDR3 coding DNA: TGTGCCAGCACCTCCCGGGACTGGGACACTGAAGCTTTCTTT.

The rearrangement uses TRBV6-5 and TRBJ2-3; D gene ambiguous. The V gene's germline CDR1 is MNHEY and CDR2 SVGAGI. CDR3 size: 11 residues. V dropped 6 bases and J dropped 3 bases, with 4 bases sitting between them. CDR3 nucleotide sequence: TGTGCCAGCAGATCTACAGATACGCAGTATTTT. Its protein is CASRSTDTQYF.

This chain joins TRBV11-2 and TRBJ1-5, with D perhaps TRBD1 (5 bases). CDR1 SGHAT and CDR2 FQNNGV come from the germline V gene. CDR3 length: 14 amino acids. Trimming took off 0 bases at V and 4 bases at J, with 7 bases between the two ends. CDR3 region: CASSLEAGNQPQHF. CDR3 coding DNA: TGTGCCAGCAGCTTAGAAGCAGGGAATCAGCCCCAGCATTTT.

J is TRBJ2-7 and V is TRBV29-1; a possible D gene is TRBD2 (5 bases). V dropped 8 bases and J dropped 6 bases, with 20 bases sitting between them. The germline CDR1 and CDR2 sequences are SQVTM and ANQGSEA. The CDR3 has 13 residues. The CDR3 coding sequence is TGCAGCCCAGCGTTCGGGGAGCCCACCGAGCAGTACTTC. It yields the protein CSPAFGEPTEQYF.

The chain joins TRBV30 to TRBJ2-5; 7 bases are a match to TRBD1. Per germline, CDR1 GTSNPN and CDR2 SVGIG (reference sequence). The CDR3 sequence is 14 residues long. Trimming removed 5 bases from V and 5 bases from J; junction bases left unmatched: 11. The CDR3 coding sequence is TGTGCCTGGGACAGGGCAGGGCTTTGGGAGACCCAGTACTTC. Protein product: CAWDRAGLWETQYF.

The chain recombines TRBV11-2 with TRBJ2-5, with D hard to call. The J call may be mistaken, given a closer DNA end match to TRBJ2-7. This CDR3 spans 13 amino acids. CDR1 is SGHAT, CDR2 FQNNGV, per germline. The CDR3 spells CASSRPTTYEQYF. DNA of the CDR3: TGTGCCAGCAGCCGTCCGACAACCTACGAGCAGTACTTC.

The chain couples TRBV15 to TRBJ2-1; TRBD2 matches at 9 bases. The CDR3 covers 15 residues. With V trimmed by 0 bases and J by 3 bases, 0 bases remained unmatched. CDR1 LNHNV and CDR2 YYDKDF come from the germline V gene (reference sequence). The chain's CDR3 is CATSRETSGYNEQFF. In nucleotides, the CDR3 is TGTGCCACCAGCAGAGAGACTAGCGGCTACAATGAGCAGTTCTTC.

The chain carries TRBV10-3 and TRBJ2-5, with no clear D. Trimming stripped 1 base from V and 4 bases from J, with 7 bases between. This CDR3 region has 13 residues. Germline CDR1 and CDR2: ENHRY and SYGVKD. CDR3 bases: TGTGCCATCAGTGAGTACGCGGCAGAGACCCAGTACTTC. This translates into CAISEYAAETQYF.